These T cell receptor beta chains were read from a single sample in a study of blood T cell repertoires in COVID-19. The table came from immunoSEQ multiplex PCR; TCRdb's copy has only in-frame clones and leaves some out. Of some 180,000 clones listed, over 70% were seen once; the top ten hold about 15%. The sequenced sample consisted of PBMCs or T cells enriched from blood (not recorded which). These receptors came from a man between 60 and 70 years old who had been exposed to COVID-19. Both conserved end residues are trimmed from each CDR3. Not every row has a clone size; where given, it reads once, few, many or a size class.

J gene: TRBJ1-1
V gene: TRBV30
clone size: .
CDR3 protein: AWSADRGEAF

J gene: TRBJ2-5
V gene: TRBV7-7
clone size: .
CDR3 protein: ASSLFNRETQY

J gene: TRBJ1-2
V gene: TRBV7-2
clone size: .
CDR3 protein: ASSPDRVLRMDGYT

J gene: TRBJ1-3
V gene: TRBV15
clone size: .
CDR3 protein: ATSGARSSGNTIY

J gene: TRBJ2-7
V gene: TRBV7-2
clone size: .
CDR3 protein: ASQLDSGLTYEQY

J gene: TRBJ1-2
V gene: TRBV6-5
clone size: .
CDR3 protein: ASSPRGLGYT

J gene: TRBJ2-1
V gene: TRBV10-3
clone size: .
CDR3 protein: AISPAAGQGAHNEQF

J gene: TRBJ2-3
V gene: TRBV6-5
clone size: .
CDR3 protein: ASSSGLETDTQY

J gene: TRBJ2-3
V gene: TRBV28
clone size: few
CDR3 protein: ASSLIAGTDTQY

J gene: TRBJ2-2
V gene: TRBV9
clone size: once
CDR3 protein: ASSPGGQGAGELF

J gene: TRBJ2-2
V gene: TRBV5-1
clone size: .
CDR3 protein: ASSDSRVNTGELF